This T cell receptor beta chain came from a study of T-cell memory formation after mild COVID-19. Study-wide results and caveats: Pre-infection memory showed some responding clones, and this suggested that cross-reactive memory joined. Researchers could not confirm that second-wave clones peaking on day 37 targeted SARS-CoV-2. Shrinking CD4+ clones were chiefly CM and EM; CD8+ ones were chiefly EMRA.

This clonotype was counted a few times. What it recognizes is unknown. The germline gives CDR1 KGHDR, CDR2 SFDVKD. The CDR3 runs 15 residues. Deletions cut 4 bases from V and 0 bases from J, with 11 bases between. Constant-segment primers were used for 5'RACE, and the resulting TCR alpha and TCR beta cDNA libraries carried sample barcodes and UMIs. TCRdb reprocessed the 5' RACE reads via MiXCR and lists one record per CDR3 protein. The sample shows 350,000 to 450,000 distinct CDR3 sequences, approximately 25% of them seen only once. Sequenced sample: PBMCs or a T cell subset sorted from them (not recorded which). The TCR was taken from an adult woman who had mild COVID-19 (a few samples of this study predate the infection). Cell type and time point are not known. The gene calls are TRBV24-1 and TRBJ1-2, with D unclear. CDR3 sequence (DNA): TGTGCCACCAGTGACGGGCGGAGAGCTAACTATGGCTACACCTTC. Protein product: CATSDGRRANYGYTF.